This paragraph covers one T cell receptor (beta chain) sequence. Its antigen is still unknown. Per the original data handling: Filtering of immunoSEQ junctional sequences could not match full-length read filtering. Only in-frame clones appear in the TCRdb table, and some are missing; sequencing was by immunoSEQ multiplex PCR. That table gives V, J and clone size, and the DNA gave D and trimming. The sample lists about 2,200,000 clones; just over 90% were seen once. These data belong to a study of shared clonotypes between healthy human individuals. About the study: A donor's plate count was three for CD4 naive and three for CD4 memory; CD8 naive had two and CD8 memory one.

Naive-designated CD8 cells lacked CD45RO, were positively enriched for CCR7, and omitted terminally differentiated effector memory CD45RA+ cells. Study donors comprised healthy, HIV-negative adults devoid of recent acute infection or vaccination. With 8 bases clipped from V and 4 bases from J, the junction kept 4 bases outside the gene matches. The CDR3 has 13 residues. CDR1 SEHNR and CDR2 FQNEAQ come from the germline V gene (reference sequence). Study observations and caveats: Estimated richness was generally greater in naive than memory subsets.

Sequenced: naive CD8+ T cells from PBMCs. The origin of this receptor is a man between 18 and 35 years old in good health. Some clones in this sample may be carry-over from other donors' samples. The J gene is TRBJ2-7, the V gene TRBV7-9; 11 bases are a match to TRBD2. This chain's CDR3 is CASGTSGAYEQYF. The CDR3, as DNA: TGTGCCAGCGGGACTAGCGGTGCATACGAGCAGTACTTC.